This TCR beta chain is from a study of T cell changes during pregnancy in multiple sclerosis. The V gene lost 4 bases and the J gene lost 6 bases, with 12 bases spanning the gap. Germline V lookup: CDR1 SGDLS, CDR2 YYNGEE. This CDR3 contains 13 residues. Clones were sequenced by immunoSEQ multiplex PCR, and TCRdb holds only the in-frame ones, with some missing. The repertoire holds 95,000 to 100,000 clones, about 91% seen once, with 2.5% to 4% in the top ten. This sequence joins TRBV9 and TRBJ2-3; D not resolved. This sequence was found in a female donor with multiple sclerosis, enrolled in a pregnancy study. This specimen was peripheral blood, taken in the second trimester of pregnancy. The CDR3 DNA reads TGTGCCAGCAGCACGAAATTGAGGGATACGCAGTATTTT. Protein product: CASSTKLRDTQYF.